This T cell receptor (beta chain) was captured by sequencing in a study of shared clonotypes between healthy human individuals. Regarding the study as a whole: Few donors limited the genetic and exposure-history diversity represented.

As concerns this clone: Its specificity is not known.

Clones were read by immunoSEQ multiplex PCR, and TCRdb kept only the in-frame ones, dropping some. In the table there are under 1,100,000 clones, approximately 80% of which are singletons. Source material: memory CD4+ T cells from PBMCs. The subset denotes: CD45RA-negative fraction. This clonotype was obtained from a man younger than 30 in good health. Some clones in this sample may be carry-over from other donors' samples.

CDR3 nucleotides: TGTGCCAGCGGAAGGGACAGCCACTACGAGCAGTACTTC. This gives the protein CASGRDSHYEQYF. The chain links TRBV2 to TRBJ2-7, with 7 bases lining up with TRBD1. The V segment lost 8 bases and the J segment 3 bases; nucleotides outside the gene matches: 7. The germline V gene encodes CDR1 SNHLY and CDR2 FYNNEI. The CDR3 has 13 residues.